What follows are 18 T cell receptor beta chains derived from one specimen sequenced in a study of beta chain features in type 1 diabetes. Study results and limitations: Moderate yet significant TCRB CDR3 shortening was seen in Type 1 diabetes patients in all four CD4+ subsets.

The whole isolated RNA underwent reverse transcription, so sequencing captured expressed TCRB transcripts. TCRdb's copy holds only in-frame clones and misses some; the assay was immunoSEQ multiplex PCR. The table includes hundreds of thousands of clones, 14% to 15% detected once. The antigens of these receptors remain unknown. What was sequenced was naive CD4+ T cells from blood. The receptor source for this set is a man between 18 and 35 years old with type 1 diabetes.

As concerns this clone: Germline and junction disagree at one end, which may indicate a read error. Other DNA sequences from this sample encode an identical CDR3 as well. The rearrangement joins TRBV15 to TRBJ2-7; TRBD1 is a possible D gene (6 bases). The CDR3 totals 12 residues. CDR1 LNHNV and CDR2 YYDKDF come from the germline V gene (reference sequence). CDR3 sequence reads: CATSRDRYEQYF. Here the CDR3 DNA reads TGTGCCACCAGCCGAGACAGGTACGAGCAGTACTTC.

This sequence joins TRBV18 and TRBJ2-7; 11 bases align to TRBD1. Trimming at V came to 3 bases and at J to 6 bases, leaving 4 bases not matched to a gene. From germline, CDR1 is KGHSH and CDR2 LQKENI. This CDR3 region has 14 residues. Here the CDR3 reads CASSPSGQGAEQYF. As DNA, the CDR3 is TGTGCCAGCTCACCGTCAGGACAGGGGGCCGAGCAGTACTTC.

The table lists this clone with a few counts. Other nucleotide sequences in the sample specify the same CDR3. The chain links TRBV29-1 to TRBJ2-3, with D possibly matching TRBD2 (5 bases). Trimming stripped 4 bases from V and 0 bases from J, with 11 bases between. The CDR3 contains 14 residues. CDR1 and CDR2 (germline): SQVTM, ANQGSEA. CDR3: CSVGRGSSTDTQYF. The CDR3 coding sequence is TGCAGCGTTGGCCGGGGATCTAGCACAGATACGCAGTATTTT.

The chain employs TRBV18 and TRBJ1-1; no clear D gene. The germline V gene encodes CDR1 KGHSH and CDR2 LQKENI. Between the trimmed V and J ends, which lost 0 bases and 4 bases, there was a span of 3 bases. The CDR3 runs to 12 residues. CDR3 region: CASSPPLTEAFF. The CDR3 coding sequence is TGTGCCAGCTCACCACCCCTCACTGAAGCTTTCTTT.

This chain links TRBV5-1 with TRBJ2-6; D is perhaps TRBD2 (5 bases). CDR3 length equals 16 residues. V lost 0 bases and J 0 bases, leaving 7 bases between the germline ends. Germline V lookup: CDR1 SGHRS, CDR2 YFSETQ. CDR3 nucleotide sequence: TGCGCCAGCAGCTTGGAAGGGAGCTCTGGGGCCAACGTCCTGACTTTC. Encoded protein: CASSLEGSSGANVLTF.

A few counts support this clone. V gene TRBV5-1 combines with J gene TRBJ1-1, with 9 bases lining up with TRBD1. From germline, CDR1 is SGHRS and CDR2 YFSETQ. V was clipped by 0 bases and J by 4 bases; unmatched bases: 4. CDR3 size: 15 residues. CDR3 coding DNA: TGCGCCAGCAGCTTGGACAACAGGGGGCCCACTGAAGCTTTCTTT. Translation: CASSLDNRGPTEAFF.

The J gene is TRBJ2-5, the V gene TRBV2; 11 bases are shared with TRBD2. Germline CDR1 SNHLY, CDR2 FYNNEI. The CDR3 has 16 amino acids. V dropped 6 bases and J dropped 2; count of bases not matched to a gene: 8. The CDR3 bases are TGTGCCAGCAGCCCACTAGCGGGGGCACCGCAAGAGACCCAGTACTTC. Translating gives CASSPLAGAPQETQYF.

This clone was seen a few times. The genes are TRBV28 and TRBJ2-3; TRBD2 aligns across 7 bases. The CDR3 consists of 15 residues. V lost 3 bases, J lost 1 base, and 4 bases stayed unmatched. CDR1 and CDR2 (germline): MDHEN, SYDVKM. The CDR3 reads CASSLREYRTDTQYF. DNA of the CDR3: TGTGCCAGCAGTTTGCGGGAGTATCGCACAGATACGCAGTATTTT.

The chain couples TRBV4-1 to TRBJ1-2, with 7 bases matching TRBD1. Germline V gene lookup returns CDR1 MGHRA and CDR2 YSYEKL. J was trimmed by 2 bases and V by 8 bases; bases with no gene match: 14. The CDR3 consists of 16 residues. This CDR3 is CASGSSRQGVNYGYTF. The CDR3 bases are TGCGCCAGCGGTTCAAGCCGGCAGGGGGTGAACTATGGCTACACCTTC.

V gene TRBV29-1 combines with J gene TRBJ1-3; D may be TRBD1 (6 bases). CDR3 length: 14 amino acids. Trimming shortened V by 6 bases and J by 0 bases, and 12 bases separated the two germline ends. The V gene's germline CDR1 is SQVTM and CDR2 ANQGSEA. The CDR3 reads CSVVGHLSGNTIYF. For the CDR3, the DNA is TGCAGCGTCGTGGGACACCTCTCTGGAAACACCATATATTTT. The variable domain in full, completed from reference TRBV29-1 and TRBJ1-3, reads SAVISQKPSRDICQRGTSLTIQCQVDSQVTMMFWYRQQPGQSLTLIATANQGSEATYESGFVIDKFPISRPNLTFSTLTVSNMSPEDSSIYLCSVVGHLSGNTIYFGEGSWLTVV.

The chain carries TRBV2 and TRBJ2-7; no reliable D call. Germline-derived CDR1 and CDR2 are SNHLY and FYNNEI. Trimming took 6 bases from V and 5 from J, leaving 14 bases between them. The CDR3 runs 13 residues. The CDR3 spells CASRRPAAHEQYF. The CDR3 nucleotides read TGTGCCAGCAGGAGGCCGGCGGCCCACGAGCAGTACTTC.

This sequence joins TRBV30 and TRBJ1-6; D may be TRBD1 (6 bases). In germline, CDR1 is GTSNPN, CDR2 SVGIG (reference sequence). CDR3 length equals 15 residues. The ends were cut back, 2 bases at V and 6 bases at J, with 14 bases in the middle. The CDR3 loop is CAWSPHLQGNSPLHF. In DNA form, the CDR3 reads TGTGCCTGGAGTCCACACCTACAGGGTAATTCACCCCTCCACTTT.

The chain combines TRBV6-1 with TRBJ2-1; D perhaps matches TRBD2 (6 bases). This CDR3 is built from 12 residues. Looked up from germline, CDR1 is MNHNS and CDR2 is SASEGT. V shed 5 bases and J shed 12 bases, with 14 bases lying between them. CDR3 nucleotides: TGTGCCAGCAGTTTACGGGAGAAAGGGCAGTTCTTC. Translated, it gives CASSLREKGQFF.

CDR3 in DNA: TGTGCCGGCGGAATAAACACTGAAGCTTTCTTT. Amino acids: CAGGINTEAFF. V is TRBV2 and J is TRBJ1-1, with D unclear. This CDR3 has 11 amino acids. With 11 bases removed from V and 2 bases from J, the gap between germline ends came to 9 bases. Germline values: CDR1 SNHLY, CDR2 FYNNEI. Looking up the rest from reference TRBV2 and TRBJ1-1 gives the full variable domain: EPEVTQTPSHQVTQMGQEVILRCVPISNHLYFYWYRQILGQKVEFLVSFYNNEISEKSEIFDDQFSVERPDGSNFTLKIRSTKLEDSAMYFCAGGINTEAFFGQGTRLTVV.

The rearrangement uses TRBV28 and TRBJ1-6; possible D gene TRBD1, 5 bases. The V end was cut by 5 bases, the J end by 5 bases, with 13 bases between. Looked up from germline, CDR1 is MDHEN and CDR2 is SYDVKM. This CDR3 spans 15 amino acids. CDR3 region: CASSPPGLNNSPLHF. The CDR3 DNA sequence: TGTGCCAGCAGTCCACCGGGACTAAATAATTCACCCCTCCACTTT.

The chain uses TRBV15 and TRBJ2-7; 11 bases are shared with TRBD2. The germline gives CDR1 LNHNV, CDR2 YYDKDF (reference sequence). V was pared by 4 bases and J by 7 bases, with 6 bases of the junction left unmatched. The CDR3 extends over 14 amino acids. The CDR3 DNA reads as TGTGCCACCAGCAAGGGACTAGCGGCACGGGAGCAGTACTTC. Its translation: CATSKGLAAREQYF.

V and J are TRBV19 and TRBJ2-3; possibly TRBD1 for D (5 bases). Germline CDR1 LNHDA, CDR2 SQIVND (reference sequence). This CDR3 comprises 14 residues. V lost 9 bases and J 4 bases, leaving 17 bases between the germline ends. CDR3 sequence reads: CASKPGFRSDTQYF. The DNA for the CDR3 is TGTGCCAGCAAACCAGGGTTTCGGTCAGATACGCAGTATTTT.

The rearrangement joins TRBV20-1 to TRBJ2-7; D may be TRBD1 (6 bases). Trimming stripped 3 bases from V and 6 bases from J, with 9 bases between. The CDR3 has 11 amino acids. Germline CDR1 and CDR2: DFQATT and SNEGSKA (reference sequence). CDR3 residues: CSASTGSEQYF. The CDR3, as DNA: TGCAGTGCTAGCACAGGGAGCGAGCAGTACTTC.